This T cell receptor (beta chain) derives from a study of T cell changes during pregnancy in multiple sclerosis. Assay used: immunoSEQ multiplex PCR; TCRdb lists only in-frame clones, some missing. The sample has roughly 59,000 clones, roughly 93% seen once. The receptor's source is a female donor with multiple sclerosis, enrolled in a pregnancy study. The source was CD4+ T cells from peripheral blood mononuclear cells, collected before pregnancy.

The CDR3, as DNA: TGTGCCAGCAGGGGGACGGACAGCTATAACTATGGCTACACCTTC. Protein product: CASRGTDSYNYGYTF. The V gene is TRBV2, the J gene TRBJ1-2; D perhaps matches TRBD1 (6 bases). V was shortened by 6 bases and J by 1 base, with 15 bases between the two germline ends. The CDR3 consists of 15 residues. From germline, CDR1 is SNHLY and CDR2 FYNNEI.